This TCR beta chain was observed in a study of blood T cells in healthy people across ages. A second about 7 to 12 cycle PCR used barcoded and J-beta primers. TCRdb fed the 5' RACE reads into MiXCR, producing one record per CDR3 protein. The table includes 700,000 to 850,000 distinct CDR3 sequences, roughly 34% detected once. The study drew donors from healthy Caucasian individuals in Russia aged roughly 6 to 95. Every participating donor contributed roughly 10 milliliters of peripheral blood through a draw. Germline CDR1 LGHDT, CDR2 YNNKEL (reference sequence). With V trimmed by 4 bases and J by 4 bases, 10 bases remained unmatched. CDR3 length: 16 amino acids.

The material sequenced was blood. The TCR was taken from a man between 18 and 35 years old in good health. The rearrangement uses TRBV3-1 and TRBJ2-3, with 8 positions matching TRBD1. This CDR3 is CASSPRTGRLPDTQYF. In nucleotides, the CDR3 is TGTGCCAGCAGCCCCCGGACAGGGAGATTACCAGATACGCAGTATTTT.